One sample yielded the 17 T cell receptor beta chains listed below, sequenced in a study of control samples from healthy donors and cancer patients. Libraries were prepared by immunoSEQ multiplex PCR; TCRdb keeps only in-frame clonotypes and omits some of them. The table shows 130,000 to 150,000 clones, with more than 90% occurring only once. Sequenced input: blood. All receptors come from a man aged 25 to 40 in good health.

The rearrangement joins TRBV13 to TRBJ1-6; D uncertain. The CDR3 consists of 15 residues. V was shortened by 3 bases and J by 7 bases, with 13 bases between the two germline ends. Germline V gene data show CDR1 as PRHDT and CDR2 as FYEKMQ (reference sequence). The CDR3 here is CASSLRDTPNSPLHF. CDR3 bases: TGTGCCAGCAGCTTGCGTGACACTCCCAATTCACCCCTCCACTTT.

The chain couples TRBV5-1 to TRBJ2-5, with TRBD2 matching over 8 bases. The trim removed 5 bases at V and 2 bases at J, leaving 8 bases unmatched. The CDR3 contains 15 residues. In germline, CDR1 is SGHRS, CDR2 YFSETQ. CDR3: CASSWISGAQETQYF. The CDR3 DNA is TGCGCCAGCAGTTGGATTAGCGGGGCTCAAGAGACCCAGTACTTC.

The chain uses TRBV5-4 and TRBJ2-7; 11 bases line up with TRBD1. The CDR3 has 14 residues. CDR1 and CDR2 from the germline V gene are SGHNT and YYREEE (reference sequence). V lost 5 bases to trimming and J lost 5 bases; unmatched junction nucleotides: 6. The CDR3 region has the DNA TGTGCCAGCAGTTTTGGACAGGGGGCTAACGAGCAGTACTTC. This gives the protein CASSFGQGANEQYF. Together with reference TRBV5-4 and TRBJ2-7, the CDR3 gives the full variable domain: ETGVTQSPTHLIKTRGQQVTLRCSSQSGHNTVSWYQQALGQGPQFIFQYYREEENGRGNFPPRFSGLQFPNYSSELNVNALELDDSALYLCASSFGQGANEQYFGPGTRLTVT.

V gene TRBV5-1 combines with J gene TRBJ2-7; 10 bases fit TRBD2. The CDR3 length is 15 residues. V dropped 4 bases and J dropped 4; count of bases not matched to a gene: 8. Germline V CDR1 and CDR2: SGHRS, YFSETQ. The chain's CDR3 is CASSLGTSALYEQYF. Written as DNA, the CDR3 is TGCGCCAGCAGCCTGGGGACTAGCGCCTTATACGAGCAGTACTTC.

This chain connects TRBV20-1 to TRBJ1-1; D gene uncertain. V gave up 6 bases and J gave up 6 bases, with 8 bases separating them. Looked up from germline, CDR1 is DFQATT and CDR2 is SNEGSKA (reference sequence). This CDR3 has 10 amino acids. The CDR3 bases are TGCAGTGCCGGGAGTCCTGAAGCTTTCTTT. It specifies CSAGSPEAFF.

DNA for the CDR3: TGCGCCAGCAGCTTCGGGACAGGGACCACTGAAGCTTTCTTT. Residues: CASSFGTGTTEAFF. The rearrangement uses TRBV5-1 and TRBJ1-1; 9 bases align to TRBD1. The V segment lost 2 bases and the J segment 4 bases; nucleotides outside the gene matches: 3. The CDR3 loop spans 14 amino acids. In germline, CDR1 is SGHRS, CDR2 YFSETQ.

V is TRBV11-3 and J is TRBJ1-3; TRBD1 agrees at 7 bases. V was clipped by 5 bases and J by 3 bases; unmatched bases: 10. The CDR3 loop spans 16 amino acids. Germline CDR1 and CDR2: SGHNT and YENEEA. The CDR3 is CASSLRLTGSGNTIYF. CDR3 in DNA: TGTGCCAGCAGCCTCCGTTTGACAGGGAGTGGAAACACCATATATTTT.

The rearrangement joins TRBV2 to TRBJ2-1; D is possibly TRBD1 or TRBD2 (5 bases each). Germline lookup yields CDR1 SNHLY and CDR2 FYNNEI. CDR3 length: 13 residues. Deletions cut 7 bases from V and 12 bases from J, with 19 bases between. CDR3 coding DNA: TGTGCCAGCAACCCACTAGGGGAAGGGGTGCAGTTCTTC. Translated, it gives CASNPLGEGVQFF.

This chain joins TRBV19 and TRBJ1-2; 8 bases agree with TRBD1. Germline trimming cut 5 bases from V and 2 bases from J; bases unmatched to any gene: 4. This CDR3 region has 14 residues. Per the germline V gene, CDR1 is LNHDA and CDR2 is SQIVND (reference sequence). CDR3 coding DNA: TGTGCCAGTAGTCTAAGGACAGGGAACTATGGCTACACCTTC. Protein sequence: CASSLRTGNYGYTF.

The chain joins TRBV7-3 to TRBJ2-3, with D maybe TRBD1 (7 bases). CDR1 and CDR2 (germline): SGHTA, FQGTGA. This CDR3 is 13 amino acids long. Trimming pared 7 bases from V and 6 bases from J, leaving 14 bases between. CDR3 bases: TGTGCCAGCACAAGGACAGGAGGGGATACGCAGTATTTT. It specifies CASTRTGGDTQYF. Full variable domain (rest looked up from reference TRBV7-3 and TRBJ2-3): GAGVSQTPSNKVTEKGKYVELRCDPISGHTALYWYRQSLGQGPEFLIYFQGTGAADDSGLPNDRFFAVRPEGSVSTLKIQRTERGDSAVYLCASTRTGGDTQYFGPGTRLTVL.

In DNA form, the CDR3 reads TGTGCCAGTCGTGAGTCGTGGGGGGTTGGTCAGCCCCAGCATTTT. Its protein is CASRESWGVGQPQHF. The chain is built from TRBV19 and TRBJ1-5, with D tentatively TRBD1 (5 bases). This CDR3 has 15 residues. Germline V CDR1 and CDR2: LNHDA, SQIVND (reference sequence). With 8 bases removed from V and 6 bases from J, the gap between germline ends came to 20 bases.

This clone occurred once. The rearrangement uses TRBV7-9 and TRBJ2-7, with TRBD2 as a possible D gene (5 bases). V was pared by 5 bases and J by 1 base, with 6 bases between. The CDR3 contains 12 residues. Germline V lookup: CDR1 SEHNR, CDR2 FQNEAQ (reference sequence). The CDR3 loop is CASSRLSYEQYF. The CDR3 nucleotides are TGTGCCAGCAGCCGACTATCCTACGAGCAGTACTTC.

The chain recombines TRBV19 with TRBJ2-1; D unresolved. CDR3 size: 14 residues. Germline V gene lookup returns CDR1 LNHDA and CDR2 SQIVND (reference sequence). The ends were cut back, 4 bases at V and 7 bases at J, with 14 bases in the middle. The CDR3 DNA is TGTGCCAGTAGTAGAGAAACCACTCGGAATGAGCAGTTCTTC. This gives the protein CASSRETTRNEQFF.

The gene calls are TRBV5-1 and TRBJ2-3, with 9 bases fitting TRBD1. Per the germline V gene, CDR1 is SGHRS and CDR2 is YFSETQ. This CDR3 comprises 16 residues. V lost 5 bases to trimming and J lost 8 bases; unmatched junction nucleotides: 15. CDR3 sequence: CASRSPGQGGLVTQYF. The CDR3 nucleotides read TGCGCCAGCAGATCTCCGGGACAGGGTGGATTGGTTACGCAGTATTTT.

This clone was detected only once. The chain recombines TRBV27 with TRBJ1-5, with D perhaps matching TRBD1 (6 bases). V was pared by 3 bases and J by 0 bases, with 12 bases between. Germline CDR1 is MNHEY and CDR2 is SMNVEV (reference sequence). The CDR3 has 16 residues. In DNA form, the CDR3 reads TGTGCCAGCAGTTTTTCCGGGGGCTCTAGCAATCAGCCCCAGCATTTT. It encodes CASSFSGGSSNQPQHF.

This clone was seen a few times. The chain's CDR3 is CAISERGLAGSTDTQYF. The DNA of the CDR3 is TGTGCCATCAGTGAGCGAGGACTAGCGGGGAGCACAGATACGCAGTATTTT. The gene calls are TRBV10-3 and TRBJ2-3, with 12 bases fitting TRBD2. The V segment lost 2 bases and the J segment 0 bases; nucleotides outside the gene matches: 3. The CDR3 loop spans 17 amino acids. CDR1 is ENHRY and CDR2 is SYGVKD in the germline V gene.

The chain uses TRBV3-1 (or the pseudogene TRBV3-2) and TRBJ1-6; D is perhaps TRBD1 (5 bases). The CDR3 is made up of 16 amino acids. Germline assignment: CDR1 LGHDT and CDR2 YNNKEL (reference sequence). Trimming shortened V by 4 bases and J by 7 bases, and 17 bases separated the two germline ends. In nucleotides, the CDR3 is TGTGCCAGCAGCCCATTGGACACCTTAGGGAATTCACCCCTCCACTTT. It encodes CASSPLDTLGNSPLHF.